The clone carrying this T cell receptor (beta chain) was found a few times. The V gene's germline CDR1 is WNHNN and CDR2 SYGVQD (reference sequence). The CDR3 runs 13 residues. The germline V and J ends were trimmed by 5 bases and 9 bases, with 17 bases remaining between them. Measured with immunoSEQ multiplex PCR; TCRdb has only the in-frame clones, and not every one. Seen here are under 2,500,000 clones, approximately 96% observed once, and the top ten hold around 0.13%. This record belongs to a study of shared clonotypes between healthy human individuals. Sequencing was done on a sample of naive CD4+ T cells sorted from blood. Subset meaning: CD45RA+ positively selected. The gene calls are TRBV10-1 and TRBJ2-7; D uncertain. The source is a man younger than 35 in good health. As DNA, the CDR3 is TGCGCCAGCAGTAACGGACCGGCGCTAGGGCAGTACTTC. It codes for CASSNGPALGQYF.